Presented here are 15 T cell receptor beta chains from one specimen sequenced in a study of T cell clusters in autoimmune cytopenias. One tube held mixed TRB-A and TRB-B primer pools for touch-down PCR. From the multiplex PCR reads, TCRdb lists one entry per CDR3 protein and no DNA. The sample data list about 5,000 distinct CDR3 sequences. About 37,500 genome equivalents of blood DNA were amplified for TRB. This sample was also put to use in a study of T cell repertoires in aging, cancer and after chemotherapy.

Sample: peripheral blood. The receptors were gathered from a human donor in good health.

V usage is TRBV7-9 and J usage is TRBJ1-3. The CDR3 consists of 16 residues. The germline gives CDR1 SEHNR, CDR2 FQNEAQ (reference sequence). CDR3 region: CASSRTGGALGNTIYF.

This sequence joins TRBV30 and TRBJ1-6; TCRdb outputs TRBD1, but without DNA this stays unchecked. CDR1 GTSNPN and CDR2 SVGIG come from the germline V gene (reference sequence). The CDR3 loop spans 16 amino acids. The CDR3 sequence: CACPTQGGVDNSPLHF.

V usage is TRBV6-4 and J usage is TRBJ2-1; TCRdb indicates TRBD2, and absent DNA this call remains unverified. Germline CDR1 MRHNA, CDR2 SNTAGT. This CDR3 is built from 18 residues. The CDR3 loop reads CASSDSTSGGGTCNEQFF.

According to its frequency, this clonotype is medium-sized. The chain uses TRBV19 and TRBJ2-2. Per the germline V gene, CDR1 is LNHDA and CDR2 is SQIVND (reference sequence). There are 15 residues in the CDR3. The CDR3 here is CASSIELRNTGELFF.

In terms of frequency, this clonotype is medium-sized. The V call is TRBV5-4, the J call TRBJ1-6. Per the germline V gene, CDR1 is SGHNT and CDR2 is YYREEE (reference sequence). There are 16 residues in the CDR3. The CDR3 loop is CASSADPSSYNSPLHF.

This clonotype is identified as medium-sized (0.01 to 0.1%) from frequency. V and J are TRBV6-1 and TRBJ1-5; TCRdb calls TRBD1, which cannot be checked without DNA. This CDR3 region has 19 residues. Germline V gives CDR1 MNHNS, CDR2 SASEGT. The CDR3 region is CASSEMTGRISIPNQPQHF.

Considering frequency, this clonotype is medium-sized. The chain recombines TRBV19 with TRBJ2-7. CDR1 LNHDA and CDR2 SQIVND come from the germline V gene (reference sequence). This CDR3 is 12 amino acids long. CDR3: CASSIGAYEQYF.

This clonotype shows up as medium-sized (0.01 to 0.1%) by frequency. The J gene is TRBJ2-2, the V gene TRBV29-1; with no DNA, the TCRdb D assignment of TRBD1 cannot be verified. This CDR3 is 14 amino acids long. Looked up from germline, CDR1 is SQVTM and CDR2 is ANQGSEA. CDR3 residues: CSVEDMGVAGELFF.

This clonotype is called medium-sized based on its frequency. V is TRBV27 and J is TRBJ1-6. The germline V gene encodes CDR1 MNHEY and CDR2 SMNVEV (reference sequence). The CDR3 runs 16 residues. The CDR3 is CASSGYGGSGNSPLHF.

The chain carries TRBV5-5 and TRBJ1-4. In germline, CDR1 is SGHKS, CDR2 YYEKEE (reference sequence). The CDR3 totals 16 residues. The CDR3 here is CASSLGQAGTNEKLFF. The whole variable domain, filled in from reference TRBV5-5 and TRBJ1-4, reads DAGVTQSPTHLIKTRGQQVTLRCSPISGHKSVSWYQQVLGQGPQFIFQYYEKEERGRGNFPDRFSARQFPNYSSELNVNALLLGDSALYLCASSLGQAGTNEKLFFGSGTQLSVL.

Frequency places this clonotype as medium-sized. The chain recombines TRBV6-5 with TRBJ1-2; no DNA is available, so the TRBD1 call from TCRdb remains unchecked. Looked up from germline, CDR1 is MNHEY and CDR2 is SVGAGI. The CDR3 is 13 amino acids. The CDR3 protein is CASTMTGNYGYTF.

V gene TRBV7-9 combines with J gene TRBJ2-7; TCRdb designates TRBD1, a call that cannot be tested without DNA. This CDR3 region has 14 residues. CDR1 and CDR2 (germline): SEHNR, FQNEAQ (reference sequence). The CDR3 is CASSPGTGSYEQYF. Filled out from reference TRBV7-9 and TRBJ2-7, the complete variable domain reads DTGVSQNPRHKITKRGQNVTFRCDPISEHNRLYWYRQTLGQGPEFLTYFQNEAQLEKSRLLSDRFSAERPKGSFSTLEIQRTEQGDSAMYLCASSPGTGSYEQYFGPGTRLTVT.

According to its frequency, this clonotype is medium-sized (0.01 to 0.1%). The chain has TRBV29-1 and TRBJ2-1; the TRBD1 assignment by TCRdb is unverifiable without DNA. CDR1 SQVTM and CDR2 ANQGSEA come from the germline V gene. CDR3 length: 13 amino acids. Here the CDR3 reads CSVPGVVENEQFF.

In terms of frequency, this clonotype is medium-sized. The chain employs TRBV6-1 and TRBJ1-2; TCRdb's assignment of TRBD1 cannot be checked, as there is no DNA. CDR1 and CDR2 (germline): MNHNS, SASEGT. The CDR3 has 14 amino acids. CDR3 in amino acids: CASSPNRVGDGYTF.

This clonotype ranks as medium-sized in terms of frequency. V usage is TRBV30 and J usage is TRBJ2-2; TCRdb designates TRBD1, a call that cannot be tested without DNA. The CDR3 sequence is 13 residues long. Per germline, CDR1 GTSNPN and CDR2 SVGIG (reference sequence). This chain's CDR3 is CAWSVTGTGELFF.